Listed below are T cell receptor beta chains from one sample, sequenced in a study of blood T cell repertoires in COVID-19. Only in-frame clones appear in the TCRdb table, and some are missing; sequencing was by immunoSEQ multiplex PCR. The sample yields some 490,000 clones, more than 85% seen once. Sequencing was carried out using PBMCs or T cells enriched from blood (not recorded which). The receptor set was obtained from a woman aged 55-70 years who had recovered from COVID-19. CDR3s leave out the opening cysteine and the closing phenylalanine or tryptophan.

j_call v_call cdr3_aa
TRBJ2-2 TRBV6-5 ASVSGGDTGELF
TRBJ2-5 TRBV7-2 ASSLGQPQETQY
TRBJ1-6 TRBV9 ASSAERGPRQIRALH
TRBJ2-5 TRBV11-3 ASSRDRPQETQY
TRBJ1-3 TRBV19 ATTPGITGNTIY
TRBJ2-3 TRBV15 ATSRVEGVTDTQY
TRBJ2-3 TRBV24-1 ATSASGGAGNTQY
TRBJ2-7 TRBV4-1 ASSHPGQGNEQY
TRBJ2-3 TRBV7-2 ASSPRTSGGADTQY
TRBJ2-7 TRBV5-4 ASSLPGSTTYEQY
TRBJ2-3 TRBV7-6 ASSSPGQGRDTQY
TRBJ1-1 TRBV4-2 ASSHVVNTEAF
TRBJ2-1 TRBV6-4 ASSESPGGEQF
TRBJ1-5 TRBV19 ASSIAVQGRNQPQH
TRBJ1-1 TRBV19 ASKLDRVNTEAF
TRBJ2-7 TRBV3-1/TRBV3-2 ASRDSGTLSYEQY
TRBJ2-3 TRBV6-5 ASRLERGPTDTQY
TRBJ2-7 TRBV9 ASSVGLAGYEQY
TRBJ2-2 TRBV7-2 ASSFQGALNGELF
TRBJ1-4 TRBV5-1 ASSLATGATNEKLF
TRBJ2-5 TRBV4-2 ASSHELAGGPETQY
TRBJ2-7 TRBV18 ASSPLARTGPYEQY
TRBJ2-7 TRBV11-2 ASSRERGEGYEQY
TRBJ2-1 TRBV11-2 ASSLGTVGEQF
TRBJ2-3 TRBV5-1 ASSVQGARTDTQY
TRBJ2-4 TRBV3-1/TRBV3-2 ASSQADGKNIQY
TRBJ2-1 TRBV19 ASSLTGDNEQF
TRBJ2-5 TRBV18 ASSPRLAGEETQY
TRBJ2-4 TRBV19 ASSIDRGGQGASKNIQY
TRBJ1-5 TRBV6-6 ASSFPGSASNQPQH
TRBJ1-2 TRBV7-8 ASSLGPGQNYGYT
TRBJ2-3 TRBV3-1/TRBV3-2 ASSMLVSGGGADTQY
TRBJ1-2 TRBV9 ASSVGPLGQGYGYT
TRBJ2-3 TRBV4-1 ASSLSAGGLDTQY
TRBJ2-1 TRBV4-1 ASSPGFQGAGNEQF
TRBJ2-1 TRBV12-5 ASGLVLKGAENEQF
TRBJ1-1 TRBV29-1 SVERGNTEAF
TRBJ1-2 TRBV5-5 ASSPGQSYGYT
TRBJ2-2 TRBV9 ASSAGGSAGTGELF
TRBJ1-2 TRBV18 ASSPQAVANYGYT
TRBJ1-2 TRBV27 ASSLRYPTGGSYGYT
TRBJ1-2 TRBV5-8 ASSSFGGQYGYT
TRBJ2-2 TRBV6-6 ASSYRATGGTGELF
TRBJ2-1 TRBV19 ASSISGTSGAYNEQF
TRBJ2-5 TRBV2 ASSERRGGPETQY
TRBJ2-3 TRBV11-3 ASSDRTGPTDTQY
TRBJ1-2 TRBV7-8 ASSTQGVLGSYT
TRBJ1-6 TRBV9 ASSVGLQDRSYSPLH
TRBJ2-1 TRBV5-1 ASSSATGGGYNEQF
TRBJ2-5 TRBV7-2 ASSLRRRGGEETQY
TRBJ1-1 TRBV5-1 ASSAEQGISEAF
TRBJ1-1 TRBV18 ASSDNQNRVNTEAF
TRBJ1-1 TRBV29-1 SVKQANTEAF
TRBJ2-2 TRBV10-3 AIRVRQGNTGELF
TRBJ1-1 TRBV7-8 ASSPHPGQGITEAF
TRBJ1-2 TRBV10-2 ASREGDYGYT
TRBJ2-7 TRBV29-1 SVRTGDSYEQY
TRBJ2-5 TRBV5-5 ASSGRGLQETQY
TRBJ1-1 TRBV19 ASLGQTNTEAF
TRBJ2-4 TRBV5-1 ASSRSGQSGDIQY